The clone carrying this T cell receptor (beta chain) appeared a single time. Germline assignment: CDR1 KGHSH and CDR2 LQKENI. The germline V and J ends were trimmed by 1 base and 4 bases, with 13 bases remaining between them. The CDR3 runs 16 residues. Assay: immunoSEQ multiplex PCR; the TCRdb copy retains only in-frame clones and omits some. Of under 300,000 clones listed, approximately 85% are singletons. This entry is derived from a study of blood T cell repertoires in COVID-19. Study background: The samples span acute and convalescent COVID-19 from the United States, Italy and Spain. In each case, the material was cDNA or gDNA derived from T cells, B-cell-depleted T cells, or PBMCs.

This sequence was found in a man aged 80 or over with acute or convalescent COVID-19. This chain links TRBV18 with TRBJ1-4; D is possibly TRBD1 (6 bases). The material sequenced was peripheral blood. Here the CDR3 reads CASSPLSGVNNEKLFF. DNA for the CDR3: TGTGCCAGCTCACCACTCTCAGGGGTGAATAATGAAAAACTGTTTTTT.